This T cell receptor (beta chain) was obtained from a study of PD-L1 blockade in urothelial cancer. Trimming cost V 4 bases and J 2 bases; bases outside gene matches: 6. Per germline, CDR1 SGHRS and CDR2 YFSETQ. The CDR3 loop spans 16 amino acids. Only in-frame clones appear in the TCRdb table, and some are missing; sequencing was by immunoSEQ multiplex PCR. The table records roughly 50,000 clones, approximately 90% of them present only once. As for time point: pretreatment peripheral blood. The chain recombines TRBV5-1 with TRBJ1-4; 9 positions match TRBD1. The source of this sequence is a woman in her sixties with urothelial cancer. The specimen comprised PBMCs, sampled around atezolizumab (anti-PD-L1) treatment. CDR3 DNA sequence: TGCGCCAGCAGCCCGGGACAGGGATCGACTAATGAAAAACTGTTTTTT. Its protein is CASSPGQGSTNEKLFF.